This T cell receptor beta chain is drawn from a study of blood T cell repertoires in COVID-19. Study-level background: The United States, Italy and Spain provided the acute and convalescent COVID-19 samples. The analysed material was cDNA or gDNA that came from T cells, B-cell-depleted T cells, or PBMCs.

This clone was seen once. As processed by the authors: Amplification of reference gene primers provided the estimated nucleated cell counts. TCRdb's table, derived via immunoSEQ multiplex PCR, lists solely in-frame clones and lacks some. The V and J calls and the clone size are those of that table, but D and trimming were determined from the DNA. The sample lists more than 95,000 clones, 85% seen once, with roughly 27% in the top ten. Material for sequencing was peripheral blood. This TCR was recovered from a woman older than 75 with acute or convalescent COVID-19.

This CDR3 is CASSMGSGGAYNEQFF. Written as DNA, the CDR3 is TGTGCCAGTAGTATGGGAAGCGGGGGGGCCTACAATGAGCAGTTCTTC. J is TRBJ2-1 and V is TRBV19, with TRBD2 identical over 10 bases. Germline-derived CDR1 and CDR2 are LNHDA and SQIVND (reference sequence). V lost 3 bases and J lost 2; bases outside the gene matches: 4. The CDR3 consists of 16 residues.